The 4 T cell receptor beta chains presented below share a single source sample, sequenced in a study of blood T cell repertoires in COVID-19 (TCRdb year 2020). Libraries were made using the immunoSEQ multiplex PCR assay. TCRdb stores this immuneACCESS table with in-frame sequences only. Part of the clones is absent; in the studies checked, under half of the shortfall reflects unresolved V genes, and no reason is known for the rest. The sample table holds about 69,000 clones, of which 79% were seen once. The ten most abundant clones make up more than 40% of the sample. The material sequenced was peripheral blood. The receptors shown here come from a human donor in a cohort sampled during active COVID-19.

The V call is TRBV12-3 or TRBV12-4, the J call TRBJ1-3; D is ambiguous. Trimming removed 7 bases at V and 0 bases at J, with 7 bases between. The CDR3 has 13 residues. CDR3 sequence: CASTSNSGNTIYF. CDR3 DNA sequence: TGTGCCAGCACTTCTAACTCTGGAAACACCATATATTTT.

The rearrangement uses TRBV10-3 and TRBJ2-6; 7 nucleotides agree with TRBD1. Germline loops: CDR1 ENHRY, CDR2 SYGVKD. This CDR3 has 14 amino acids. After removal of 8 bases from V and 2 bases from J, the junction contained 3 bases not matched to a gene. DNA for the CDR3: TGTGCCATCCCGACAGGGCCTGGGGCCAACGTCCTGACTTTC. Translating it yields CAIPTGPGANVLTF.

This clone occurred once. The chain couples TRBV19 to TRBJ1-5; no reliable D call. Germline-derived CDR1 and CDR2 are LNHDA and SQIVND (reference sequence). V lost 3 bases, J lost 4 bases, and 7 bases lay in between. The CDR3 runs 13 residues. The CDR3 nucleotides are TGTGCCAGTAGTATGGAGAGGAATCAGCCCCAGCATTTT. Its translation is CASSMERNQPQHF.

This clone was observed at least ten times. This chain uses TRBV5-4 with TRBJ2-3, with TRBD1 matching over 9 bases. The CDR3 has 16 amino acids. Germline-derived CDR1 and CDR2 are SGHNT and YYREEE (reference sequence). The V and J ends lost 4 bases and 2 bases, in that order; junction bases with no gene match: 8. CDR3 in amino acids: CASSGGQGRNTDTQYF. The CDR3 region has the DNA TGTGCCAGCAGCGGGGGACAGGGCCGTAACACAGATACGCAGTATTTT.